The clone carrying this T cell receptor beta chain has a count of ten or more. The antigen remains unidentified. This sample stems from a study of T-cell memory formation after mild COVID-19. Study-level information: Each donor largely had its own TCR clusters.

General observations from the study: Pre-infection memory harbored some responding clones, suggesting cross-reactive memory joined.

The CDR3 loop spans 14 amino acids. J was trimmed by 10 bases and V by 4 bases; bases with no gene match: 9. TCR alpha and TCR beta cDNA libraries carrying sample barcodes and UMIs came from 5'RACE with constant-segment primers. Each CDR3 protein gets one entry after TCRdb re-called the 5' RACE reads with MiXCR. Of around 200,000 distinct CDR3 sequences in the sample, over 9% are singletons; the top ten hold 3.5%. This receptor was obtained from a man aged 18 to 35 who had mild COVID-19 (a few samples of this study predate the infection). Cell type and time point are not known. The sequencing sample was made of PBMCs or a T cell subset sorted from them (not recorded which). V gene TRBV12-3 or TRBV12-4 combines with J gene TRBJ2-1; 8 positions agree with TRBD1. The CDR3 region has the DNA TGTGCCAGCAGTTCATCCAGGGGGCGCAAGGAGCAGTTCTTC. As protein: CASSSSRGRKEQFF.